This TCR beta chain was recorded in a study of T cells after yellow fever vaccination. Study findings and constraints: It was a small share of clonotypes that appeared in both CD4 and CD8 compartments. Weaker, the secondary response peaked sooner, at day 5 versus 15. Most primary-vaccination clones recurred post-booster (roughly 96% CD4, around 86% CD8).

This clonotype was counted only a few times. The antigen is not known. Production of TCR cDNA was by 5'RACE template switching, which also added a universal primer site and UMIs. TCRdb independently ran MiXCR on the 5' RACE reads; one entry per CDR3 protein. The profile shows some 240,000 distinct CDR3 sequences, under 3.5% of them singletons. V lost 0 bases, J lost 3 bases, and 7 bases lay in between. The CDR3 is 13 residues long. CDR1 and CDR2 (germline): SGHNT, YYREEE (reference sequence). The TCR comes from a man aged 18 to 29 who received the YFV17D yellow fever vaccine. The V and J genes are TRBV5-4 and TRBJ2-7; no clear D. The input for sequencing was CD4+ T cells sorted from PBMCs, taken 10 days after the yellow fever booster vaccination. CDR3 nucleotides: TGTGCCAGCAGCTTGGATCACAGCTACGAGCAGTACTTC. It encodes CASSLDHSYEQYF.